This passage covers 22 T cell receptor beta chains from one sample sequenced in a study of T cells in Graves' hyperthyroidism and ophthalmopathy. TCR beta CDR3 sequences were amplified from RNA transcripts. The HTBI primer set served for first-round RT-PCR of the TCR CDR3. In TCRdb, the multiplex PCR reads were re-called with MiXCR into one record per CDR3 protein. The sample carries around 520,000 distinct CDR3 sequences, 24% recorded once. The sample comprised blood. Receptor source: a woman aged 25 to 39 with Graves' ophthalmopathy.

The table lists this clonotype with many counts. The V and J genes are TRBV6-1 and TRBJ2-7; D gene uncertain. Trimming took off 9 bases at V and 7 bases at J, with 10 bases between the two ends. Germline CDR1 and CDR2: MNHNS and SASEGT. The CDR3 contains 10 residues. The CDR3 here is CARRSKEQYF. The CDR3 nucleotides read TGTGCCAGGCGCTCAAAAGAGCAGTACTTC.

The rearrangement uses TRBV10-3 and TRBJ1-5, with D possibly being TRBD1 (6 bases). The CDR3 extends over 13 amino acids. Germline CDR1 ENHRY, CDR2 SYGVKD. The V gene lost 10 bases and the J gene lost 0 bases, with 10 bases spanning the gap. The CDR3 bases are TGTGCCACTAGACAGGATAGCAATCAGCCCCAGCATTTT. Translating gives CATRQDSNQPQHF.

This rearrangement joins TRBV29-1 to TRBJ1-1, with D tentatively TRBD1 (5 bases). V was trimmed by 7 bases and J by 0 bases, leaving 12 bases between them. CDR3 length equals 13 residues. Germline V gene sequence: CDR1 SQVTM, CDR2 ANQGSEA. CDR3 sequence: CSALTVMNTEAFF. CDR3 sequence (DNA): TGCAGCGCTTTGACAGTCATGAACACTGAAGCTTTCTTT.

There are a few counts of this clonotype. This rearrangement joins TRBV20-1 to TRBJ2-7; 7 positions agree with TRBD2. Germline CDR1 reads DFQATT; CDR2 reads SNEGSKA (reference sequence). This CDR3 is built from 15 residues. V shed 5 bases and J 2 bases; nucleotides not matched to a gene: 12. CDR3 amino acids: CSACLAEMPTYEQYF. The CDR3 nucleotides read TGCAGTGCTTGCCTAGCGGAAATGCCTACCTACGAGCAGTACTTC.

This clonotype has a handful of counts. The chain joins TRBV20-1 to TRBJ1-2; D uncertain. Germline V lookup: CDR1 DFQATT, CDR2 SNEGSKA (reference sequence). The CDR3 spans 16 residues. Trimming shortened V by 6 bases and J by 6 bases, and 26 bases separated the two germline ends. The chain's CDR3 is CSAASPSAGAHHGYTF. The CDR3 bases are TGCAGTGCCGCTAGCCCGTCCGCCGGCGCGCATCATGGCTACACCTTC.

This clonotype was seen many times. The chain links TRBV30 to TRBJ1-5; D is unresolved. CDR3 size: 12 residues. CDR1 GTSNPN and CDR2 SVGIG come from the germline V gene (reference sequence). Trimming removed 2 bases from V and 2 bases from J, with 4 bases in between. DNA for the CDR3: TGTGCCTGGAGTCCAGGCAATCAGCCCCAGCATTTT. As protein: CAWSPGNQPQHF.

The sample holds many counts of this clonotype. The rearrangement uses TRBV6-1 and TRBJ1-2, with 11 bases matching TRBD1. The junction had 8 bases not matched to a gene; V was cut back by 4 bases and J by 7 bases. Germline CDR1 MNHNS, CDR2 SASEGT. This CDR3 is 15 amino acids long. This CDR3 is CASSALGQGAGGYTF. CDR3 in DNA: TGTGCCAGCAGTGCGCTTGGACAGGGGGCCGGTGGCTACACCTTC.

This clonotype occurred many times. The chain is built from TRBV29-1 and TRBJ1-3; tentatively, D is TRBD1 (5 bases). CDR3 length: 14 amino acids. Germline V gene sequence: CDR1 SQVTM, CDR2 ANQGSEA. V was clipped by 7 bases and J by 0 bases, with 13 bases between them. In DNA form, the CDR3 reads TGCAGCGCCGGGGCGGGGAACTCTGGAAACACCATATATTTT. It translates to CSAGAGNSGNTIYF.

This clonotype was observed at least ten times. The chain recombines TRBV6-7 with TRBJ1-3; maybe TRBD1 (6 bases). TRBV6-7 is marked as an open reading frame, function uncertain. With 2 bases removed from V and 0 bases from J, the gap between germline ends came to 11 bases. The CDR3 has 16 residues. The CDR3 DNA reads as TGTGCCAGCAGTTACGGTGGACAGATCTCTGGAAACACCATATATTTT. Translation: CASSYGGQISGNTIYF.

The chain employs TRBV12-3 or TRBV12-4 and TRBJ2-7; D is uncertain. This CDR3 contains 16 residues. V lost 6 bases and J 2 bases, leaving 20 bases between the germline ends. The CDR3 reads CASSGQIRRFAYEQYF. CDR3 nucleotides: TGTGCCAGCAGCGGCCAAATTAGGAGATTTGCCTACGAGCAGTACTTC.

V and J are TRBV4-1 and TRBJ2-2, with 10 bases identical to TRBD2. The CDR3 spans 18 residues. CDR1 is MGHRA and CDR2 is YSYEKL in the germline V gene. V dropped 0 bases and J dropped 6; count of bases not matched to a gene: 10. The CDR3 protein is CASSQDLGRAGGPGELFF. The CDR3 nucleotides are TGCGCCAGCAGCCAAGATCTGGGTCGAGCGGGGGGGCCCGGGGAGCTGTTTTTT.

This clonotype was counted at least ten times. CDR3 in amino acids: CASSLAFRTATEAFF. CDR3 sequence (DNA): TGTGCCAGCAGCTTAGCGTTTAGGACAGCTACTGAAGCTTTCTTT. The rearrangement joins TRBV7-2 to TRBJ1-1; a possible D gene is TRBD1 (6 bases). Per the germline V gene, CDR1 is SGHTA and CDR2 is FQGNSA. This CDR3 comprises 15 residues. V shed 0 bases and J shed 5 bases, with 13 bases lying between them.

The table lists this clonotype with many counts. CDR3 DNA sequence: TGTGCCAGCAGCCAAGACGCGGGGTTGAGCTCCTACGAGCAGTACTTC. This gives the protein CASSQDAGLSSYEQYF. The chain employs TRBV3-1 and TRBJ2-7, with a weak D call TRBD2 (6 bases). CDR1 is LGHDT and CDR2 is YNNKEL in the germline V gene (reference sequence). V was clipped by 0 bases and J by 0 bases, with 12 bases between them. CDR3 size: 16 residues.

Many counts were recorded for this clonotype. The V and J genes are TRBV13 and TRBJ2-3; 8 bases map to TRBD1. Germline CDR1 and CDR2: PRHDT and FYEKMQ (reference sequence). The CDR3 runs to 14 residues. With 5 bases clipped from V and 6 bases from J, the junction kept 7 bases outside the gene matches. The CDR3 is CASSQRQGLDTQYF. As DNA, the CDR3 is TGTGCCAGCAGCCAACGACAGGGGCTGGATACGCAGTATTTT.

This clonotype appeared a few times. The chain has TRBV14 and TRBJ1-1; possibly TRBD1 for D (6 bases). Trimming took 4 bases from V and 7 from J, leaving 13 bases between them. The CDR3 spans 13 residues. Germline assignment: CDR1 SGHDN and CDR2 FVKESK. The CDR3 DNA reads TGTGCCAGCAGCCTCCAGGGGTTTGATGAAGCTTTCTTT. Protein product: CASSLQGFDEAFF.

The sample holds one count of this clonotype. The genes are TRBV24-1 and TRBJ1-2, with TRBD1 identical over 10 bases. The CDR3 runs 16 residues. CDR1 and CDR2 from the germline V gene are KGHDR and SFDVKD. V lost 5 bases, J lost 5 bases, and 10 bases stayed unmatched. The CDR3, as DNA: TGTGCCACCAGTGTCGACCAACCGGACAGGGGGTATGGCTACACCTTC. Translated: CATSVDQPDRGYGYTF.

Many counts were recorded for this clonotype. The chain is built from TRBV30 and TRBJ1-1; D ambiguous. The ends were cut back, 0 bases at V and 3 bases at J, with 8 bases in the middle. Per the germline V gene, CDR1 is GTSNPN and CDR2 is SVGIG (reference sequence). The CDR3 is 13 amino acids. CDR3 loop: CAWSVQQDTEAFF. In DNA, the CDR3 is TGTGCCTGGAGTGTACAGCAGGACACTGAAGCTTTCTTT.

This clonotype was picked up many times. The chain carries TRBV24-1 and TRBJ1-1, with 8 bases aligning to TRBD1. With 7 bases clipped from V and 6 bases from J, the junction kept 0 bases outside the gene matches. The CDR3 covers 11 residues. CDR1 is KGHDR, CDR2 SFDVKD, per germline. The CDR3 here is CATRQGAEAFF. The CDR3 nucleotides are TGTGCCACCAGACAGGGGGCTGAAGCTTTCTTT.

The sample holds many counts of this clonotype. This sequence joins TRBV28 and TRBJ2-2, with 7 bases lining up with TRBD1. The CDR3 contains 16 residues. Germline V lookup: CDR1 MDHEN, CDR2 SYDVKM. J lost 5 bases, V lost 3 bases, and 9 bases had no gene match. The chain's CDR3 is CASSLFETGYTGELFF. The DNA of the CDR3 is TGTGCCAGCAGTTTGTTTGAGACAGGGTATACCGGGGAGCTGTTTTTT.

This clonotype was detected a few times. This rearrangement joins TRBV5-1 to TRBJ2-2; D remains ambiguous. Trimming left V 2 bases short and J 7 bases short, with 9 bases between. The CDR3 covers 13 residues. Per germline, CDR1 SGHRS and CDR2 YFSETQ. CDR3: CASSLLADGELFF. The CDR3 DNA follows: TGCGCCAGCAGCTTACTCGCGGACGGGGAGCTGTTTTTT.

This rearrangement joins TRBV28 to TRBJ1-1; a weak D match, TRBD1 (5 bases). In germline, CDR1 is MDHEN, CDR2 SYDVKM. This CDR3 has 14 residues. V was clipped by 6 bases and J by 2 bases, with 13 bases between them. The CDR3 here is CASSQDDSNTEAFF. The CDR3 coding sequence is TGTGCCAGCAGCCAAGACGACAGTAACACTGAAGCTTTCTTT.

The gene calls are TRBV6-2 or TRBV6-3 and TRBJ2-7; TRBD2 agrees at 8 bases. This CDR3 spans 20 amino acids. Germline CDR1 reads MNHEY; CDR2 reads SVGEGT. Trimming at V came to 2 bases and at J to 3 bases, leaving 21 bases not matched to a gene. The CDR3 sequence: CASSYMILPLREGLNYEQYF. The CDR3, as DNA: TGTGCCAGCAGTTACATGATTTTGCCCCTTCGGGAGGGCCTCAACTACGAGCAGTACTTC.